Presented here are 20 T cell receptor beta chains from one specimen sequenced in a study of T-cell memory formation after mild COVID-19. TCRdb independently ran MiXCR on the 5' RACE reads; one entry per CDR3 protein. This sample carries some 340,000 distinct CDR3 sequences, 13% of them seen once, and the ten largest clones take around a fifth. The source material was PBMCs or a T cell subset sorted from them (not recorded which). All receptors derive from a man between 18 and 35 years old who had mild COVID-19 (a few samples of this study predate the infection). Cell type and time point are not known.

This chain connects TRBV4-3 to TRBJ1-1; 8 bases fit TRBD1. Trimming cost V 3 bases and J 4 bases; bases outside gene matches: 1. Germline loops: CDR1 LGHNA, CDR2 YSLEER. The CDR3 is made up of 13 amino acids. CDR3 amino acids: CASSHDRGTEAFF. The CDR3 DNA sequence: TGCGCCAGCAGCCACGACAGGGGCACTGAAGCTTTCTTT.

This clonotype has just a few counts. This chain joins TRBV2 and TRBJ2-5; the D gene is possibly TRBD1 (6 bases). This CDR3 has 12 residues. Germline-derived CDR1 and CDR2 are SNHLY and FYNNEI. Trimming pared 8 bases from V and 1 base from J, leaving 8 bases between. The CDR3 reads CASLDSQETQYF. In DNA form, the CDR3 reads TGTGCCAGCCTGGACAGCCAAGAGACCCAGTACTTC.

The table lists this clonotype with a few counts. The chain recombines TRBV5-5 with TRBJ1-1; the D gene is possibly TRBD1 (5 bases). Looked up from germline, CDR1 is SGHKS and CDR2 is YYEKEE (reference sequence). Trimming cost V 4 bases and J 0 bases, with 19 bases left between them. The CDR3 loop spans 17 amino acids. CDR3: CASSQRPSPGLNTEAFF. CDR3 sequence (DNA): TGTGCCAGCAGCCAGCGGCCATCCCCGGGGCTGAACACTGAAGCTTTCTTT.

This clonotype was picked up a small number of times. The V gene is TRBV7-9, the J gene TRBJ1-3; a weak D match, TRBD1 (6 bases). The V end lost 6 bases, the J end lost 0 bases, and 12 bases lay between the germline ends. The CDR3 length is 15 residues. CDR1 is SEHNR, CDR2 FQNEAQ, per germline (reference sequence). CDR3 coding DNA: TGTGCCAGCAGTAGTAACAGGGACTCTGGAAACACCATATATTTT. Amino acid sequence: CASSSNRDSGNTIYF.

This clonotype was detected many times. This chain uses TRBV12-3 or TRBV12-4 with TRBJ2-3, with TRBD2 matching over 12 bases. V dropped 7 bases and J dropped 2; count of bases not matched to a gene: 10. The CDR3 covers 17 residues. The CDR3 nucleotides read TGTGCCAGCACCCGACTAGCGGGGGTCCATCTCACAGATACGCAGTATTTT. Protein: CASTRLAGVHLTDTQYF.

J is TRBJ2-7 and V is TRBV6-5, with D unclear. The CDR3 spans 15 residues. Germline V gives CDR1 MNHEY, CDR2 SVGAGI. Trimming stripped 5 bases from V and 1 base from J, with 15 bases between. CDR3 nucleotide sequence: TGTGCCAGCAGTCCACTGGCTGGCTCTTCCTACGAGCAGTACTTC. Translation: CASSPLAGSSYEQYF.

V usage is TRBV5-1 and J usage is TRBJ1-1; possibly TRBD1 for D (5 bases). Looked up from germline, CDR1 is SGHRS and CDR2 is YFSETQ. The CDR3 totals 14 residues. Trimming took off 0 bases at V and 8 bases at J, with 14 bases between the two ends. CDR3 sequence: CASSLGSGDGEAFF. The CDR3 coding sequence is TGCGCCAGCAGCTTGGGGTCTGGGGACGGAGAAGCTTTCTTT.

The V gene is TRBV5-5, the J gene TRBJ1-1, with TRBD1 as a possible D gene (6 bases). The CDR3 totals 13 residues. Germline loops: CDR1 SGHKS, CDR2 YYEKEE (reference sequence). Trimming pared 4 bases from V and 8 bases from J, leaving 15 bases between. The CDR3 DNA sequence: TGTGCCAGCAGCCTTGGTTCGGGACAAGAAGCTTTCTTT. It specifies CASSLGSGQEAFF.

CDR3 coding DNA: TGCGCCAGCAGCCAAGATCCTGGTAGCACAGATACGCAGTATTTT. Translated: CASSQDPGSTDTQYF. The genes are TRBV4-3 and TRBJ2-3; D not certain. The CDR3 spans 15 residues. Per germline, CDR1 LGHNA and CDR2 YSLEER. Trimming removed 0 bases from V and 0 bases from J, with 7 bases in between.

The chain couples TRBV18 to TRBJ2-2; D may be TRBD1 (5 bases). The CDR3 contains 17 residues. V was cut by 2 bases and J by 6 bases, with 19 bases left in between. In germline, CDR1 is KGHSH, CDR2 LQKENI. The CDR3 protein is CASSPGVRQKIAGELFF. The CDR3 DNA reads TGTGCCAGCTCACCAGGGGTAAGACAGAAGATTGCCGGGGAGCTGTTTTTT.

This clonotype was picked up a small number of times. The chain has TRBV7-3 and TRBJ2-7, with D tentatively TRBD2 (5 bases). The germline V gene encodes CDR1 SGHTA and CDR2 FQGTGA. Trimming cost V 5 bases and J 7 bases, with 15 bases left between them. The CDR3 is made up of 13 amino acids. The CDR3 sequence: CASSPEPRGEQYF. The CDR3 region has the DNA TGTGCCAGCAGCCCTGAACCAAGAGGGGAGCAGTACTTC.

This sequence joins TRBV2 and TRBJ2-6; D unresolved. Looked up from germline, CDR1 is SNHLY and CDR2 is FYNNEI. This CDR3 is 16 amino acids long. V was cut by 5 bases and J by 0 bases, with 11 bases left in between. The CDR3 bases are TGTGCCAGCAGTACAGAGACCTCCTCTGGGGCCAACGTCCTGACTTTC. Translated: CASSTETSSGANVLTF.

Only a few counts were recorded for this clonotype. The chain recombines TRBV6-1 with TRBJ1-5; D ambiguous. The CDR3 loop spans 16 amino acids. V lost 9 bases to trimming and J lost 0 bases, with 18 bases between them. Germline loops: CDR1 MNHNS, CDR2 SASEGT. The CDR3 region has the DNA TGTGCCAGTACCTGGTATGCCGTTTATAGCAATCAGCCCCAGCATTTT. Translated: CASTWYAVYSNQPQHF.

This clonotype was observed a handful of times. This chain links TRBV12-3 or TRBV12-4 with TRBJ1-1, with D possibly being TRBD1 (6 bases). CDR3 size: 17 residues. V was trimmed by 3 bases and J by 1 base, leaving 18 bases between them. The CDR3 DNA follows: TGTGCCAGCAGTTTCAGCCCGCAGGGGCGAACGAACACTGAAGCTTTCTTT. Its protein is CASSFSPQGRTNTEAFF.

The chain combines TRBV20-1 with TRBJ1-5, with no clear D. Trimming took 0 bases from V and 5 from J, leaving 8 bases between them. Germline values: CDR1 DFQATT, CDR2 SNEGSKA (reference sequence). This CDR3 has 13 residues. CDR3 nucleotides: TGCAGTGCTAGAGAGGACGGGGATCAGCCCCAGCATTTT. Translated, it gives CSAREDGDQPQHF.

The chain is built from TRBV5-4 and TRBJ2-3; TRBD2 matches 12 bases. With V trimmed by 3 bases and J by 7 bases, 3 bases remained unmatched. Germline CDR1 is SGHNT and CDR2 is YYREEE (reference sequence). CDR3 length: 14 residues. Written as DNA, the CDR3 is TGTGCCAGCAGCTCTAGCGGGGGGGAGCATACGCAGTATTTT. It is translated as CASSSSGGEHTQYF.

The chain carries TRBV9 and TRBJ2-3; D is uncertain. Germline CDR1 is SGDLS and CDR2 is YYNGEE. V was pared by 0 bases and J by 5 bases, with 10 bases between. The CDR3 consists of 14 residues. The CDR3 reads CASSVVASVDTQYF. The DNA for the CDR3 is TGTGCCAGCAGCGTAGTAGCTTCCGTAGATACGCAGTATTTT.

This clonotype has more than one count but fewer than ten. The chain employs TRBV18 and TRBJ2-1, with a possible D match to TRBD2 (6 bases). This CDR3 region has 14 residues. Germline CDR1 reads KGHSH; CDR2 reads LQKENI. V lost 4 bases to trimming and J lost 6 bases, with 13 bases between them. Here the CDR3 DNA reads TGTGCCAGCTCACACGGGGGAAGGGGCAATGAGCAGTTCTTC. Amino acid sequence: CASSHGGRGNEQFF.

The V gene is TRBV15, the J gene TRBJ1-2; D is ambiguous. Trimming stripped 0 bases from V and 2 bases from J, with 1 base between. Per the germline V gene, CDR1 is LNHNV and CDR2 is YYDKDF (reference sequence). The CDR3 length is 12 residues. The CDR3: CATSRENYGYTF. CDR3 bases: TGTGCCACCAGCAGAGAAAACTATGGCTACACCTTC.

In nucleotides, the CDR3 is TGTGCCAGCAGTGGACAGTTACTTTATGGCTACACCTTC. Amino acids: CASSGQLLYGYTF. The J gene is TRBJ1-2, the V gene TRBV6-6; a possible D gene is TRBD1 (6 bases). The germline V and J ends were trimmed by 5 bases and 5 bases, with 12 bases remaining between them. Germline V gene sequence: CDR1 MNHNY, CDR2 SVGAGI (reference sequence). The CDR3 is made up of 13 amino acids.